These T cell receptor beta chains were read from a single sample in a study of identical twins. In TCRdb, the 5' RACE reads were re-called with MiXCR into one record per CDR3 protein. The data contain some 460,000 distinct CDR3 sequences, 12% to 15% of them singletons. These sequences were also reported in another study, on yellow fever vaccine responses in identical twins.

The sequenced sample consisted of CD4+ T cells sorted from blood. The receptors come from a woman younger than 35 in good health. Both conserved end residues are part of each CDR3. Fields, in order: CDR3 DNA, CDR3 protein, J gene, V gene, clone size, D gene. A D gene is named only where the DNA matches it firmly. Part of the rows lack a size; the others show once, few, many or a class for expanded clones.

cdr3_nt: TGTGCCAGCAGCACGAACTACGAGCAGTACTTC; cdr3_aa: CASSTNYEQYF; j_call: TRBJ2-7; v_call: TRBV7-2; clone_size: NA; d_call: NA
cdr3_nt: TGCATCTCAAACCTTTGCGGGGAGCTGTTTTTT; cdr3_aa: CISNLCGELFF; j_call: TRBJ2-2; v_call: TRBV29-1; clone_size: NA; d_call: NA
cdr3_nt: TGTGCCAGCAGCTGGATGAGCGGGGTCTCCTACAATGAGCAGTTCTTC; cdr3_aa: CASSWMSGVSYNEQFF; j_call: TRBJ2-1; v_call: TRBV7-2; clone_size: many; d_call: TRBD2
cdr3_nt: TGTGCCATCACAGCCACAGGGGGCAATCGGAAAGCTTTCTTT; cdr3_aa: CAITATGGNRKAFF; j_call: TRBJ1-1; v_call: TRBV10-3; clone_size: NA; d_call: TRBD1
cdr3_nt: TGCAGTGCTGACAGGGGACTCATAATCTCTGGGGCCAACGTCCTGACTTTC; cdr3_aa: CSADRGLIISGANVLTF; j_call: TRBJ2-6; v_call: TRBV20-1; clone_size: NA; d_call: TRBD1
cdr3_nt: TGCAGTGCTAGAGATCCCCTAGCGGGAGGGATTAGCTCCTACAATGAGCAGTTCTTC; cdr3_aa: CSARDPLAGGISSYNEQFF; j_call: TRBJ2-1; v_call: TRBV20-1; clone_size: NA; d_call: TRBD2
cdr3_nt: TGCGCCAGCAGCCAAGAGACAGGAAGATCACCCCTCCACTTT; cdr3_aa: CASSQETGRSPLHF; j_call: TRBJ1-6; v_call: TRBV4-3; clone_size: many; d_call: NA
cdr3_nt: TGTGCCAGCAGCCCGGACTTCTCCCGGGGGAATGAGCAGTTCTTC; cdr3_aa: CASSPDFSRGNEQFF; j_call: TRBJ2-1; v_call: TRBV7-2; clone_size: NA; d_call: NA
cdr3_nt: TGCGCCAGCAGCAATGGACAGTTGGTCGAGCAGTACTTC; cdr3_aa: CASSNGQLVEQYF; j_call: TRBJ2-7; v_call: TRBV5-1; clone_size: NA; d_call: NA
cdr3_nt: TGTGCCAGCAGCGCCGGGACTAGCGGGGGGCGCACCTACGAGCAGTACTTC; cdr3_aa: CASSAGTSGGRTYEQYF; j_call: TRBJ2-7; v_call: TRBV7-2; clone_size: NA; d_call: TRBD2
cdr3_nt: TGTGCCACCCAGCGGGGGGGCCGCGAGACCCAGTACTTC; cdr3_aa: CATQRGGRETQYF; j_call: TRBJ2-5; v_call: TRBV6-6; clone_size: few; d_call: TRBD2
cdr3_nt: TGCAGTGCGCACCGTCTAGGGGGGTTCTCCTACGAGCAGTACTTC; cdr3_aa: CSAHRLGGFSYEQYF; j_call: TRBJ2-7; v_call: TRBV20-1; clone_size: NA; d_call: NA
cdr3_nt: TGTGCCAGCAGTTACGCACTAGCGGGAGGATCCTCCTACAATGAGCAGTTCTTC; cdr3_aa: CASSYALAGGSSYNEQFF; j_call: TRBJ2-1; v_call: TRBV6-2/TRBV6-3; clone_size: NA; d_call: TRBD2
cdr3_nt: TGCAGCGTTCGTACAGTCAATCAGCCCCAGCATTTT; cdr3_aa: CSVRTVNQPQHF; j_call: TRBJ1-5; v_call: TRBV29-1; clone_size: NA; d_call: NA
cdr3_nt: TGCAGTGCTAGAGATTTCAGGGGGGACAATGAGCAGTTCTTC; cdr3_aa: CSARDFRGDNEQFF; j_call: TRBJ2-1; v_call: TRBV20-1; clone_size: few; d_call: NA
cdr3_nt: TGTGCCAGCAGTTTCGACAGGAAAGAGACCCAGTACTTC; cdr3_aa: CASSFDRKETQYF; j_call: TRBJ2-5; v_call: TRBV6-6; clone_size: few; d_call: NA
cdr3_nt: TGTGCCAGCAGCTGGGGGGGAGATACGCAGTATTTT; cdr3_aa: CASSWGGDTQYF; j_call: TRBJ2-3; v_call: TRBV7-2; clone_size: NA; d_call: TRBD2
cdr3_nt: TGTGCCAGCAGTTATCAGAGCTCCTACGAGCAGTACTTC; cdr3_aa: CASSYQSSYEQYF; j_call: TRBJ2-7; v_call: TRBV6-2/TRBV6-3; clone_size: many; d_call: NA
cdr3_nt: TGTGCCAGCTCACCACTTTCACAGGGGAGAGATACGCAGTATTTT; cdr3_aa: CASSPLSQGRDTQYF; j_call: TRBJ2-3; v_call: TRBV18; clone_size: NA; d_call: TRBD1